The clone carrying this T cell receptor beta chain was seen repeatedly, ten times or more. Its target is unknown. This specimen belongs to a study of blood T cells in healthy people across ages. The CDR3 has 13 amino acids. Germline V lookup: CDR1 SQVTM, CDR2 ANQGSEA. V lost 7 bases and J lost 6, with 17 bases in between. It was with a sample-barcoded 5' primer and a J-beta primer mix that a second PCR of roughly 7 to 12 cycles was run. MiXCR, applied by TCRdb to the 5' RACE reads, yields one record per CDR3 protein. The table has fewer than 800,000 distinct CDR3 sequences, roughly 32% seen once. Study outcomes and limitations: PBMC samples, being unsorted, prevented any conclusive comparison of naive and antigen-experienced cells.

V usage is TRBV29-1 and J usage is TRBJ2-3; D remains unclear. The TCR comes from a woman older than 75 in good health. Sequencing input: blood. Here the CDR3 DNA reads TGCAGCGGCTGGAAGGTTGGACCGGATACGCAGTATTTT. Translated: CSGWKVGPDTQYF.